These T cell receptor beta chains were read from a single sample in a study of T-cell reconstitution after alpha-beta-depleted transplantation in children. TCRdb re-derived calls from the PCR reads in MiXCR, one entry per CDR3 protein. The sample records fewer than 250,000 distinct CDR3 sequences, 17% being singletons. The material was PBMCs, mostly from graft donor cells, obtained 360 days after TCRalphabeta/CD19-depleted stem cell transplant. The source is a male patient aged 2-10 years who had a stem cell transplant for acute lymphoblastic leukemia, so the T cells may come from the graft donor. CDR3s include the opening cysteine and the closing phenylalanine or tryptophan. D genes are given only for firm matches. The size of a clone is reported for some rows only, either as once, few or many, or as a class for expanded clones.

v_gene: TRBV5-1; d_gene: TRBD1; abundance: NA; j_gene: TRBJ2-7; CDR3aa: CASSLAGQGASYEQYF; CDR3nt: TGCGCCAGCAGCTTGGCCGGCCAGGGGGCCTCCTACGAGCAGTACTTC
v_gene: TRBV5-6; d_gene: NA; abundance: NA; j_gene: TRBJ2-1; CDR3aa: CASSLGLVRYNEQFF; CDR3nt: TGTGCCAGCAGCTTGGGCCTAGTTAGGTACAATGAGCAGTTCTTC
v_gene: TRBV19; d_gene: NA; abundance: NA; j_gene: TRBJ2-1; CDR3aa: CASSKLGLGSSEQFF; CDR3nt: TGTGCCAGTAGTAAATTGGGACTGGGATCGAGTGAGCAGTTCTTC
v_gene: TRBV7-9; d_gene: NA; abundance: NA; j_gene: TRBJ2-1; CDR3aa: CASSLDGIDEQFF; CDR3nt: TGTGCCAGCAGCTTAGATGGGATCGATGAGCAGTTCTTC
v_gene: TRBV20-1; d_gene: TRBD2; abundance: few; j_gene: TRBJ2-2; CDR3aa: CSAPLAGISTGELFF; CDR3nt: TGCAGTGCCCCCCTAGCGGGAATAAGCACCGGGGAGCTGTTTTTT
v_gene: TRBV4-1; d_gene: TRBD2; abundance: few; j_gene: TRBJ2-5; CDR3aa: CASSQDGTGGQKETQYF; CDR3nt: TGCGCCAGCAGCCAAGATGGGACGGGGGGGCAGAAAGAGACCCAGTACTTC
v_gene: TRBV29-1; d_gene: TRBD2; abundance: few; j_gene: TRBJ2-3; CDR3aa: CSLGRTSDGADTQYF; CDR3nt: TGCAGCCTGGGTCGGACTAGCGACGGGGCGGATACGCAGTATTTT
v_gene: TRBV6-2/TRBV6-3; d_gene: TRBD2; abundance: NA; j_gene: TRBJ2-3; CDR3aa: CASSYTSVMGTQYF; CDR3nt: TGTGCCAGCAGTTATACTAGCGTCATGGGGACGCAGTATTTT
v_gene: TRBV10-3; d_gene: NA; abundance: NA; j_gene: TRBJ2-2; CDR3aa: CAISESTNWNTGELFF; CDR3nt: TGTGCCATCAGTGAGTCGACTAACTGGAACACCGGGGAGCTGTTTTTT
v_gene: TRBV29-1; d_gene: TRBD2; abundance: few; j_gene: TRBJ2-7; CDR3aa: CSVKLAGGLKQYF; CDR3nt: TGCAGCGTTAAACTAGCGGGAGGGTTAAAGCAGTACTTC
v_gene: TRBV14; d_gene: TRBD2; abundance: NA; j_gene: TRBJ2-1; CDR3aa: CASSAGVPTPYNEQFF; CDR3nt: TGTGCCAGCAGTGCGGGGGTCCCTACTCCCTACAATGAGCAGTTCTTC
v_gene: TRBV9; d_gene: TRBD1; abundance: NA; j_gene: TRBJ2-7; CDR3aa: CASSVAAGRGQGISGEQYF; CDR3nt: TGTGCCAGCAGCGTCGCCGCGGGGAGGGGACAGGGGATCTCGGGCGAGCAGTACTTC
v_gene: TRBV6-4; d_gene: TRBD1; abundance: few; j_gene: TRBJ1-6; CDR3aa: CASRPTGSDSPLHF; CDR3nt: TGTGCCAGCAGACCGACAGGGAGCGATTCACCCCTCCACTTT
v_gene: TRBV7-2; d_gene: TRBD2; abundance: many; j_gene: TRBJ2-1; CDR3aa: CASSLALAGGPITEQFF; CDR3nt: TGTGCCAGCAGCTTAGCCCTAGCGGGAGGGCCAATCACTGAGCAGTTCTTC
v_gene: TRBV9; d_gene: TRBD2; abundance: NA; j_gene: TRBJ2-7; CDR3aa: CASSVAPGGEYEQYF; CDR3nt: TGTGCCAGCAGCGTAGCCCCGGGGGGTGAATACGAGCAGTACTTC
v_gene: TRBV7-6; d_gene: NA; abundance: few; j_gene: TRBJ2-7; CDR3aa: CASSSILRPSSYEQYF; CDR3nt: TGTGCCAGCAGCAGTATTCTACGACCGAGCTCCTACGAGCAGTACTTC
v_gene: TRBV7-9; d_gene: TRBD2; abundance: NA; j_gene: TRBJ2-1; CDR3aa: CASSLRGGLAGSREQFF; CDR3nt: TGTGCCAGCAGCTTACGGGGGGGACTAGCGGGGTCCCGAGAGCAGTTCTTC
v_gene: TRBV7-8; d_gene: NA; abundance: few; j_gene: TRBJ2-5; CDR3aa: CASSLKSRYQETQYF; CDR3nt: TGTGCCAGCAGCTTAAAATCTAGGTACCAAGAGACCCAGTACTTC
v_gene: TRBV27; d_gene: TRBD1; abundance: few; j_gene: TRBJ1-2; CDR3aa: CASSYVTLGQGTNYGYTF; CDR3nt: TGTGCCAGCAGTTACGTAACCCTCGGACAGGGGACCAACTATGGCTACACCTTC
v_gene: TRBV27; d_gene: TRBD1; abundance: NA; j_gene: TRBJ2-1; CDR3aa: CASSLWGQRRYNEQFF; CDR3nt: TGTGCCAGCAGTTTATGGGGACAGCGGCGTTACAATGAGCAGTTCTTC
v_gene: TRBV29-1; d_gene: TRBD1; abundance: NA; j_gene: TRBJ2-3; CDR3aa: CSVHRRGQGASDTQYF; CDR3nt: TGCAGCGTTCACCGCAGGGGACAGGGGGCCTCAGATACGCAGTATTTT
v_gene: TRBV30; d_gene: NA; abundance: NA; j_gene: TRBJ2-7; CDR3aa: CAWSVVAVSYEQYF; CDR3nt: TGTGCCTGGAGTGTAGTAGCTGTTTCCTACGAGCAGTACTTC
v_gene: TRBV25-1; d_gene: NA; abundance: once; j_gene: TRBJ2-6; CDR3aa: CAGSYSGANVLTF; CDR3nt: TGTGCCGGCAGTTATTCTGGGGCCAACGTCCTGACTTTC
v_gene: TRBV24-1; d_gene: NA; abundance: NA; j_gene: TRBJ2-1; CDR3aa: CATSDDYNEQFF; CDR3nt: TGTGCCACCAGTGATGATTACAATGAGCAGTTCTTC
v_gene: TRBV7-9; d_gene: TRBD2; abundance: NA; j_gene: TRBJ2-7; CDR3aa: CASSWEGYEQYF; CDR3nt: TGTGCCAGCAGCTGGGAGGGTTACGAGCAGTACTTC
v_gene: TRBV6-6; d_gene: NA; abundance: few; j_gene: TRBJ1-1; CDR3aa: CALRAGNTEAFF; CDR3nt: TGTGCCCTCAGGGCAGGGAACACTGAAGCTTTCTTT
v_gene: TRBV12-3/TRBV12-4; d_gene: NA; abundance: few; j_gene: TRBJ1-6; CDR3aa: CASSLTGSNSPLHF; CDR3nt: TGTGCCAGCAGTTTAACGGGGAGCAATTCACCCCTCCACTTT
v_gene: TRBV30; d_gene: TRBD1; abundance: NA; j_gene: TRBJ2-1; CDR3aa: CAWDWGQGASYNEQFF; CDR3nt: TGTGCCTGGGACTGGGGACAGGGGGCTTCCTACAATGAGCAGTTCTTC
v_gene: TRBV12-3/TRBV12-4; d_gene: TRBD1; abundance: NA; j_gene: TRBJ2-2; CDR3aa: CASSSTGGIGELFF; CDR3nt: TGTGCCAGCAGTTCTACAGGGGGCATCGGGGAGCTGTTTTTT
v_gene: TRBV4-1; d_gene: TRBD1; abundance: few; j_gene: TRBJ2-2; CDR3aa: CASSQVGQDNTGELFF; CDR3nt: TGCGCCAGCAGCCAAGTGGGACAGGACAACACCGGGGAGCTGTTTTTT
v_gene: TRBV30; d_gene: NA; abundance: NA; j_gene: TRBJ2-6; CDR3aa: CAWSKGTLGRANVLTF; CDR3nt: TGTGCCTGGAGTAAAGGGACACTGGGTAGGGCCAACGTCCTGACTTTC
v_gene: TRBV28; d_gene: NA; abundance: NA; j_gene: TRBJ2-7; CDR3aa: CASSPNPPLSSYEQYF; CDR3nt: TGTGCCAGCAGTCCCAACCCTCCCCTAAGCTCCTACGAGCAGTACTTC
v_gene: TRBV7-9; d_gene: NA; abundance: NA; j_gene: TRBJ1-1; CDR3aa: CASSLVQSEAFF; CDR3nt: TGTGCCAGCAGCTTAGTACAGTCTGAAGCTTTCTTT
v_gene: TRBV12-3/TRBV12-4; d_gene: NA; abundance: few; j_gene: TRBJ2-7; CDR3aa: CASSSSPEQYF; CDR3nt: TGTGCCAGCAGTTCTTCCCCTGAGCAGTACTTC
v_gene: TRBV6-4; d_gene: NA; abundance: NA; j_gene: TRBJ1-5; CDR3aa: CARANTGNQPQHF; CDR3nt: TGTGCCAGAGCCAACACGGGCAATCAGCCCCAGCATTTT
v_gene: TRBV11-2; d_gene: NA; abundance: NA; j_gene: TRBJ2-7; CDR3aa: CASRRESYEQYF; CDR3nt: TGTGCCAGCAGAAGGGAATCCTACGAGCAGTACTTC
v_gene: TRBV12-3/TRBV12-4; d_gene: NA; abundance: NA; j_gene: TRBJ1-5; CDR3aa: CASSLFGQGNQPQHF; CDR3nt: TGTGCCAGCAGTTTATTTGGGCAGGGTAATCAGCCCCAGCATTTT
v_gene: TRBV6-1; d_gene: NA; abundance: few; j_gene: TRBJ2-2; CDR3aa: CASSDGWAGELFF; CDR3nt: TGTGCCAGCAGTGACGGTTGGGCCGGGGAGCTGTTTTTT
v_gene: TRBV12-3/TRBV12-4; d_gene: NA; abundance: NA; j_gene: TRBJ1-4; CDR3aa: CASSWGGLDAEKLFF; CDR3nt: TGTGCCAGCAGCTGGGGGGGACTCGACGCTGAAAAACTGTTTTTT
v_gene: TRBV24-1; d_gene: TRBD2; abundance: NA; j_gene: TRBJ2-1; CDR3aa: CATSERSGRPYNEQFF; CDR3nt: TGTGCCACCAGTGAGCGTAGCGGGAGGCCTTACAATGAGCAGTTCTTC
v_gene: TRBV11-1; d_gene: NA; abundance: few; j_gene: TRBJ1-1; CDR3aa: CASSRAPGNTEAFF; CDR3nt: TGTGCCAGCAGCCGAGCTCCGGGGAACACTGAAGCTTTCTTT
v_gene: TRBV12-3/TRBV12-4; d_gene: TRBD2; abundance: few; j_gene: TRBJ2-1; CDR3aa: CASSLAGLAGINEQFF; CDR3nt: TGTGCCAGCAGTTTAGCGGGACTAGCGGGAATAAATGAGCAGTTCTTC
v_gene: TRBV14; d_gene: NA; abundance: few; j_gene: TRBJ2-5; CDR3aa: CASSQGVWGETQYF; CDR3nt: TGTGCCAGCAGCCAAGGGGTGTGGGGAGAGACCCAGTACTTC
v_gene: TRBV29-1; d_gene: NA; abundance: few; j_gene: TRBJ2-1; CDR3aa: CSVEVGGVGARHNEQFF; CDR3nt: TGCAGCGTTGAAGTTGGCGGTGTGGGTGCCCGGCACAATGAGCAGTTCTTC
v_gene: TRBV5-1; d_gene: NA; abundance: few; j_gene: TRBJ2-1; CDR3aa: CASSWTSGRRYNEQFF; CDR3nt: TGCGCCAGCAGCTGGACCTCAGGGAGGCGGTACAATGAGCAGTTCTTC
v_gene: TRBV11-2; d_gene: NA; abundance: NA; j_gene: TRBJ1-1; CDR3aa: CASSYPWAGLRTRGKEAFF; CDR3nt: TGTGCCAGCAGCTATCCCTGGGCAGGGTTGAGGACCCGTGGGAAAGAAGCTTTCTTT
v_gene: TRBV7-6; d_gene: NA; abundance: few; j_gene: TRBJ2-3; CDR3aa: CASSLIPEGVASTDTQYF; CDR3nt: TGTGCCAGCAGCTTAATCCCGGAAGGGGTAGCTAGCACAGATACGCAGTATTTT
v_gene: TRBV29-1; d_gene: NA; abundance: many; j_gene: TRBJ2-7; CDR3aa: CSVEGGADEQYF; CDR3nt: TGCAGCGTTGAAGGGGGGGCCGACGAGCAGTACTTC
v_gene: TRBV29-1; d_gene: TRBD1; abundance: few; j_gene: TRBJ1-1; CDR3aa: CSVWTGSNTEAFF; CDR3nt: TGCAGCGTGTGGACAGGGTCGAACACTGAAGCTTTCTTT
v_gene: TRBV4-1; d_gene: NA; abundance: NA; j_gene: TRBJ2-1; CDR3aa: CASSPLQGRARFF; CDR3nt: TGCGCCAGCAGCCCCCTCCAGGGCAGGGCACGGTTCTTC
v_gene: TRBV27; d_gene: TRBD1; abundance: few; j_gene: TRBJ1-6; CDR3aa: CASSLRTGSSPLHF; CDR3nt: TGTGCCAGCAGTTTAAGGACAGGGAGTTCACCCCTCCACTTT
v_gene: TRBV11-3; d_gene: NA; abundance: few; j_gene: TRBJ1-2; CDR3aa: CASSLSPGHYGYTF; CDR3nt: TGTGCCAGCAGCTTGTCCCCCGGGCACTATGGCTACACCTTC
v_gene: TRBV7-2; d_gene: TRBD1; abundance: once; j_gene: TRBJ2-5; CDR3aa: CASSLALGQGGQYF; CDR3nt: TGTGCCAGCAGCTTAGCATTGGGACAGGGGGGCCAGTACTTC
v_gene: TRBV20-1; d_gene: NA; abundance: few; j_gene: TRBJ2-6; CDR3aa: CSATRETGANVLTF; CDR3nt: TGCAGTGCAACCAGGGAAACTGGGGCCAACGTCCTGACTTTC
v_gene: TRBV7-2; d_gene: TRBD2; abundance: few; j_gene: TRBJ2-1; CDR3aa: CASSLDVSAGGTSIF; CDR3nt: TGTGCCAGCAGCTTAGATGTATCAGCGGGGGGCACCTCAATCTTC
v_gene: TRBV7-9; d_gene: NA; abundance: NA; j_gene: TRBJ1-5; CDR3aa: CASSKVGDSNQPQHF; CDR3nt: TGTGCCAGCAGCAAAGTGGGAGATAGCAATCAGCCCCAGCATTTT
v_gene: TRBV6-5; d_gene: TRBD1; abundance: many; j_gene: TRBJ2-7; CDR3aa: CASSQSGQFGLEQYF; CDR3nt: TGTGCCAGCAGTCAGTCGGGACAGTTTGGGCTCGAGCAGTACTTC